A single sample gave rise to the 29 T cell receptor beta chains below, sequenced in a study of CD8+ T cells in alopecia areata. The authors extracted RNA and reverse transcribed it into cDNA as the sequencing template. Some clones are missing from TCRdb's copy, which holds only in-frame ones; the method was immunoSEQ multiplex PCR. Of approximately 12,000 clones in the sample, roughly 60% were seen once. Collected material from alopecia areata patients comprised lesional scalp punch biopsies and peripheral blood. Material: skin. The receptor source for this set is a human donor with alopecia areata.

The rearrangement links TRBV18 to TRBJ2-1; D unresolved. V lost 3 bases and J lost 0, with 9 bases in between. The CDR3 loop spans 15 amino acids. The germline CDR1 and CDR2 sequences are KGHSH and LQKENI. CDR3 protein: CASSPAASSYNEQFF. CDR3 sequence (DNA): TGTGCCAGCTCACCGGCGGCGAGCTCCTACAATGAGCAGTTCTTC. The whole variable domain, filled in from reference TRBV18 and TRBJ2-1, reads NAGVMQNPRHLVRRRGQEARLRCSPMKGHSHVYWYRQLPEEGLKFMVYLQKENIIDESGMPKERFSAEFPKEGPSILRIQQVVRGDSAAYFCASSPAASSYNEQFFGPGTRLTVL.

The J gene is TRBJ2-5, the V gene TRBV19; the D gene is possibly TRBD1 (6 bases). Between the trimmed V and J ends, which lost 3 bases and 3 bases, there was a span of 8 bases. CDR3 length equals 13 residues. Germline V lookup: CDR1 LNHDA, CDR2 SQIVND (reference sequence). Here the CDR3 reads CASSISGEETQYF. The CDR3 bases are TGTGCCAGTAGTATCTCAGGGGAAGAGACCCAGTACTTC.

The chain recombines TRBV28 with TRBJ2-7, with TRBD1 identical over 11 bases. J lost 3 bases, V lost 8 bases, and 6 bases had no gene match. CDR3 size: 14 residues. CDR1 is MDHEN, CDR2 SYDVKM, per germline. CDR3 residues: CASYSGTGGYEQYF. CDR3 bases: TGTGCCAGCTATTCCGGGACAGGGGGCTACGAGCAGTACTTC.

In this sample, this clone turned up a few times. The chain employs TRBV6-5 and TRBJ2-2; TRBD1 agrees at 7 bases. This CDR3 is 16 amino acids long. V dropped 0 bases and J dropped 0; count of bases not matched to a gene: 1. Germline V gives CDR1 MNHEY, CDR2 SVGAGI. Here the CDR3 reads CASSYSQGANTGELFF. CDR3 nucleotide sequence: TGTGCCAGCAGTTACTCGCAGGGGGCGAACACCGGGGAGCTGTTTTTT.

The chain employs TRBV7-9 and TRBJ2-1; no clear D. The germline V gene has CDR1 SEHNR and CDR2 FQNEAQ (reference sequence). V gave up 1 base and J gave up 8 bases, with 15 bases separating them. CDR3 size: 15 residues. The CDR3 bases are TGTGCCAGCAGCTTAGTGCTAGGGCTGGGCGATGAGCAGTTCTTC. Its protein is CASSLVLGLGDEQFF.

The chain uses TRBV6-1 and TRBJ2-1; 8 bases fit TRBD2. V shed 1 base, J shed 13 bases, and the junction held 6 bases outside the gene matches. Germline V lookup: CDR1 MNHNS, CDR2 SASEGT. The length of the CDR3 is 13 residues. CDR3 sequence reads: CASSEVPAGEQFF. The CDR3 DNA follows: TGTGCCAGCAGTGAAGTCCCAGCGGGAGAACAGTTCTTC.

This clone was observed a handful of times. V usage is TRBV5-1 and J usage is TRBJ2-5, with 13 nucleotides matching TRBD2. Germline CDR1 SGHRS, CDR2 YFSETQ. Trimming removed 3 bases from V and 4 bases from J; junction bases left unmatched: 6. This CDR3 has 16 residues. DNA of the CDR3: TGCGCCAGCAGCTCCGGACTAGCGGGAGTCGGAGAGACCCAGTACTTC. It is translated as CASSSGLAGVGETQYF. Full variable domain (missing parts from reference TRBV5-1 and TRBJ2-5): KAGVTQTPRYLIKTRGQQVTLSCSPISGHRSVSWYQQTPGQGLQFLFEYFSETQRNKGNFPGRFSGRQFSNSRSEMNVSTLELGDSALYLCASSSGLAGVGETQYFGPGTRLLVL.

In this sample, this clone turned up a few times. The chain recombines TRBV5-4 with TRBJ2-2; D perhaps matches TRBD1 (6 bases). This CDR3 comprises 16 residues. With 4 bases removed from V and 2 bases from J, the gap between germline ends came to 15 bases. CDR1 is SGHNT, CDR2 YYREEE, per germline (reference sequence). The CDR3 spells CASSAQGTPNTGELFF. As DNA, the CDR3 is TGTGCCAGCAGCGCCCAAGGGACACCAAACACCGGGGAGCTGTTTTTT.

In its sample, this clone was seen a few times. The CDR3 reads CASLDRANIDEQYF. CDR3 nucleotide sequence: TGCGCCAGCTTGGACAGGGCTAATATCGACGAGCAGTACTTC. The V call is TRBV10-2, the J call TRBJ2-7; 8 nucleotides match TRBD1. The germline V gene has CDR1 WSHSY and CDR2 SAAADI. The CDR3 sequence is 14 residues long. The V and J ends lost 8 bases and 5 bases, in that order; junction bases with no gene match: 11.

Relative to its sample, this clone is large (0.1 to 1%). The chain combines TRBV10-3 with TRBJ2-6; no clear D. The CDR3 spans 15 residues. The V end was cut by 0 bases, the J end by 0 bases, with 3 bases between. Germline CDR1 is ENHRY and CDR2 is SYGVKD. The CDR3 DNA sequence: TGTGCCATCAGTGAGTCGATCTCTGGGGCCAACGTCCTGACTTTC. Its protein product is CAISESISGANVLTF.

The chain combines TRBV13 with TRBJ2-7, with a tentative D call TRBD1 (6 bases). Germline values: CDR1 PRHDT, CDR2 FYEKMQ (reference sequence). The CDR3 sequence is 16 residues long. The V gene lost 3 bases and the J gene lost 0 bases, with 15 bases spanning the gap. Here the CDR3 DNA reads TGTGCCAGCAGCTTGAACCAGGGGCCGATCTCCTACGAGCAGTACTTC. The encoded protein is CASSLNQGPISYEQYF.

The gene calls are TRBV7-3 and TRBJ2-1; 10 positions agree with TRBD2. The CDR3 is 16 residues long. V lost 5 bases to trimming and J lost 9 bases; unmatched junction nucleotides: 13. The V gene's germline CDR1 is SGHTA and CDR2 FQGTGA. The CDR3 nucleotides are TGTGCCAGCAGCGCCCTAGGTTCTAGCGGGAGCGGTGAGCAGTTCTTC. Translated, it gives CASSALGSSGSGEQFF.

This sequence joins TRBV28 and TRBJ2-1; TRBD2 aligns across 11 bases. CDR1 and CDR2 (germline): MDHEN, SYDVKM. V lost 2 bases, J lost 5 bases, and 11 bases stayed unmatched. The CDR3 has 18 amino acids. The CDR3 loop is CASSLISGRALRDNEQFF. As DNA, the CDR3 is TGTGCCAGCAGTTTAATTAGCGGGAGGGCCCTCCGGGACAATGAGCAGTTCTTC. The variable domain in full, completed from reference TRBV28 and TRBJ2-1, reads DVKVTQSSRYLVKRTGEKVFLECVQDMDHENMFWYRQDPGLGLRLIYFSYDVKMKEKGDIPEGYSVSREKKERFSLILESASTNQTSMYLCASSLISGRALRDNEQFFGPGTRLTVL.

The chain employs TRBV6-1 and TRBJ1-5; D remains ambiguous. The CDR3 loop spans 12 amino acids. The germline CDR1 and CDR2 sequences are MNHNS and SASEGT. Trimming took 5 bases from V and 4 from J, leaving 6 bases between them. Here the CDR3 reads CASSFQNQPQHF. The CDR3 DNA sequence: TGTGCCAGCAGTTTCCAGAATCAGCCCCAGCATTTT.

The chain recombines TRBV9 with TRBJ2-2; the D gene could be TRBD1 or TRBD2 (5 bases each). The CDR3 has 16 amino acids. Trimming shortened V by 3 bases and J by 1 base, and 13 bases separated the two germline ends. Germline CDR1 is SGDLS and CDR2 is YYNGEE. Here the CDR3 reads CASSGDGARNTGELFF. CDR3 sequence (DNA): TGTGCCAGCAGCGGAGACGGGGCCAGGAACACCGGGGAGCTGTTTTTT.

This clone is judged medium-sized. The V and J genes are TRBV7-9 and TRBJ2-7; D tentatively fits TRBD1 or TRBD2 (5 bases each). The CDR3 extends over 16 amino acids. CDR1 SEHNR and CDR2 FQNEAQ come from the germline V gene (reference sequence). The ends were cut back, 3 bases at V and 6 bases at J, with 21 bases in the middle. The CDR3 region has the DNA TGTGCCAGCAGCTTCATTTCCGGGGCCGATTCGGGCGAGCAGTACTTC. Its translation: CASSFISGADSGEQYF.

The chain is built from TRBV5-1 and TRBJ2-5; D is unclear. From germline, CDR1 is SGHRS and CDR2 YFSETQ. The CDR3 has 11 residues. Between the trimmed V and J ends, which lost 4 bases and 2 bases, there was a span of 3 bases. The CDR3 DNA is TGCGCCAGCAGCGAACAAGAGACCCAGTACTTC. Its translation: CASSEQETQYF. Filled out from reference TRBV5-1 and TRBJ2-5, the complete variable domain reads KAGVTQTPRYLIKTRGQQVTLSCSPISGHRSVSWYQQTPGQGLQFLFEYFSETQRNKGNFPGRFSGRQFSNSRSEMNVSTLELGDSALYLCASSEQETQYFGPGTRLLVL.

The V and J genes are TRBV7-2 and TRBJ2-3; 8 bases are shared with TRBD2. The CDR3 extends over 14 amino acids. Germline CDR1 is SGHTA and CDR2 is FQGNSA. Trimming at V came to 5 bases and at J to 4 bases, leaving 5 bases not matched to a gene. For the CDR3, the DNA is TGTGCCAGCAGCCTGGGACTAGTCGCAGATACGCAGTATTTT. The encoded protein is CASSLGLVADTQYF.

This sequence joins TRBV4-1 and TRBJ2-1, with 7 bases lining up with TRBD2. Looked up from germline, CDR1 is MGHRA and CDR2 is YSYEKL. The V segment lost 0 bases and the J segment 4 bases; nucleotides outside the gene matches: 3. This CDR3 contains 15 residues. The CDR3 DNA is TGCGCCAGCAGCCAAGAACCTAGCGGTTACAATGAGCAGTTCTTC. Translated, it gives CASSQEPSGYNEQFF.

This clone was picked up one time. The CDR3 DNA reads as TGTGCCAGCAGGGCTAGCGGGACCGGACCCTCCTACGAGCAGTACTTC. Translation: CASRASGTGPSYEQYF. The rearrangement joins TRBV10-3 to TRBJ2-7; 9 nucleotides line up with TRBD2. CDR3 size: 16 residues. The V gene's germline CDR1 is ENHRY and CDR2 SYGVKD. Unmatched junction bases numbered 13, after V lost 10 bases and J lost 0 bases.

This clone has a handful of counts. This rearrangement joins TRBV5-5 to TRBJ2-5; tentatively, D is TRBD2 (6 bases). The J call may not be correct, given that the DNA end is closer to TRBJ2-7. This CDR3 comprises 17 residues. CDR1 and CDR2 from the germline V gene are SGHKS and YYEKEE (reference sequence). The CDR3 here is CASRTSSARITSYEQYF. The CDR3 DNA sequence: TGTGCCAGCAGGACGTCTAGCGCGAGGATTACCTCCTACGAGCAGTACTTC.

The chain joins TRBV5-4 to TRBJ2-2; D unresolved. Germline V gene data show CDR1 as SGHNT and CDR2 as YYREEE (reference sequence). V lost 3 bases and J 5 bases, leaving 23 bases between the germline ends. The CDR3 is made up of 18 amino acids. DNA of the CDR3: TGTGCCAGCAGCTATTCTTTCACGGGCCTAGGTGGGACCGGGGAGCTGTTTTTT. It yields the protein CASSYSFTGLGGTGELFF.

The V and J genes are TRBV28 and TRBJ1-5; perhaps TRBD1 as D (5 bases). Trimming took off 5 bases at V and 5 bases at J, with 13 bases between the two ends. Germline loops: CDR1 MDHEN, CDR2 SYDVKM. The CDR3 runs 14 residues. The CDR3 is CASSLRGRDQPQHF. The CDR3 nucleotides are TGTGCCAGCAGTCTCCGGGGCAGGGATCAGCCCCAGCATTTT.

The chain combines TRBV5-1 with TRBJ1-1; D not resolved. V gave up 3 bases and J gave up 1 base, with 7 bases separating them. Germline V gene lookup returns CDR1 SGHRS and CDR2 YFSETQ. The CDR3 consists of 13 residues. The DNA for the CDR3 is TGCGCCAGCAGCTCCAGCGGGAACACTGAAGCTTTCTTT. This encodes CASSSSGNTEAFF.

V gene TRBV29-1 combines with J gene TRBJ1-2; D remains ambiguous. The germline V gene has CDR1 SQVTM and CDR2 ANQGSEA. V gave up 0 bases and J gave up 3 bases, with 17 bases separating them. The CDR3 runs 16 residues. The CDR3 DNA sequence: TGCAGCGTTGAAGATAGGTCTAGTTGGACCCACTATGGCTACACCTTC. Translated: CSVEDRSSWTHYGYTF.

In this sample, this clone turned up a few times. This chain uses TRBV7-9 with TRBJ2-1; D gene ambiguous. The germline V gene has CDR1 SEHNR and CDR2 FQNEAQ (reference sequence). The CDR3 is 10 amino acids. Trimming shortened V by 5 bases and J by 9 bases, and 5 bases separated the two germline ends. The CDR3: CASSQREQFF. The CDR3, as DNA: TGTGCCAGCAGCCAACGTGAGCAGTTCTTC.

The CDR3 DNA is TGTGCCAGCAGTTTGGAGGGTACGATTTCGATGAACACTGAAGCTTTCTTT. It translates to CASSLEGTISMNTEAFF. The J gene is TRBJ1-1, the V gene TRBV28; unclear D gene. Germline lookup yields CDR1 MDHEN and CDR2 SYDVKM. There are 17 residues in the CDR3. V gave up 3 bases and J gave up 0 bases, with 17 bases separating them.

The rearrangement links TRBV7-3 to TRBJ2-3; TRBD2 matches at 8 bases. Per the germline V gene, CDR1 is SGHTA and CDR2 is FQGTGA. V lost 3 bases, J lost 5 bases, and 1 base stayed unmatched. The CDR3 is made up of 13 amino acids. CDR3 region: CASSLGLEDTQYF. CDR3 DNA: TGTGCCAGCAGCTTGGGACTAGAAGATACGCAGTATTTT. The entire variable domain, with the rest obtained from reference TRBV7-3 and TRBJ2-3, is as follows: GAGVSQTPSNKVTEKGKYVELRCDPISGHTALYWYRQSLGQGPEFLIYFQGTGAADDSGLPNDRFFAVRPEGSVSTLKIQRTERGDSAVYLCASSLGLEDTQYFGPGTRLTVL.

The rearrangement joins TRBV6-1 to TRBJ1-3, with 8 bases fitting TRBD1. Germline V lookup: CDR1 MNHNS, CDR2 SASEGT. With 3 bases clipped from V and 3 bases from J, the junction kept 1 base outside the gene matches. CDR3 length: 14 amino acids. CDR3 sequence: CASSDRGRGNTIYF. CDR3 DNA: TGTGCCAGCAGTGACAGGGGGCGTGGAAACACCATATATTTT.